The 11 T cell receptor beta chains below were found in one sample sequenced in a study of cytomegalovirus exposure and HLA in healthy donors. Primers included in the PCR were 60 Vbeta and 13 Jbeta primers. Generated by immunoSEQ multiplex PCR, the TCRdb table keeps only in-frame clones and is missing some. Here the sample spans 180,000 or so clones, more than 60% being singletons. The sequenced material came from PBMCs. All receptors derive from a man aged 18-30 years in good health and CMV-seronegative.

V is TRBV19 and J is TRBJ1-2; TRBD1 might be the D (5 bases). Trimming took off 7 bases at V and 0 bases at J, with 15 bases between the two ends. Germline loops: CDR1 LNHDA, CDR2 SQIVND (reference sequence). This CDR3 has 15 amino acids. For the CDR3, the DNA is TGTGCCAGTACCACCCGGCGGGGCGCTAACTATGGCTACACCTTC. Encoded protein: CASTTRRGANYGYTF.

The V and J genes are TRBV20-1 and TRBJ2-5; D gene ambiguous. Germline CDR1 reads DFQATT; CDR2 reads SNEGSKA (reference sequence). The V and J ends lost 6 bases and 2 bases respectively, with 4 bases between them. The CDR3 has 10 residues. CDR3 protein: CSAGQETQYF. The CDR3 coding sequence is TGCAGTGCCGGGCAAGAGACCCAGTACTTC.

The chain combines TRBV6-1 with TRBJ2-5; tentative D call: TRBD1 (6 bases). The DNA matches TRBJ2-7 better at its end, which makes the J call doubtful. The CDR3 loop spans 13 amino acids. CDR1 and CDR2 from the germline V gene are MNHNS and SASEGT. In DNA, the CDR3 is TGTGCCAGCAGAACAGGGTGGGGGTACGAGCAGTACTTC. This translates into CASRTGWGYEQYF.

This rearrangement joins TRBV11-1 to TRBJ2-7, with a tentative D call TRBD2 (5 bases). Germline CDR1 reads SGHAT; CDR2 reads FQDESV (reference sequence). V lost 3 bases to trimming and J lost 6 bases, with 12 bases between them. This CDR3 spans 13 amino acids. CDR3: CASSFGEGSEQYF. DNA for the CDR3: TGTGCCAGCAGCTTTGGTGAGGGCAGCGAGCAGTACTTC.

The chain is built from TRBV5-4 and TRBJ2-5; 7 bases agree with TRBD1. J gave up 5 bases and V 5 bases, and 9 bases lay outside the gene matches. CDR3 length: 14 residues. Germline values: CDR1 SGHNT, CDR2 YYREEE (reference sequence). The CDR3 loop reads CASRGTGRGETQYF. The CDR3 DNA is TGTGCCAGCAGGGGGACGGGCAGGGGGGAGACCCAGTACTTC.

The V and J genes are TRBV2 and TRBJ1-1; TRBD1 matches 10 bases. The V gene end was trimmed by 4 bases and the J gene end by 0 bases; junction bases not matched to a gene: 2. The CDR3 runs 15 residues. Germline V CDR1 and CDR2: SNHLY, FYNNEI. The CDR3 bases are TGTGCCAGCAGTGCAGGGACAGGGGTGAACACTGAAGCTTTCTTT. It yields the protein CASSAGTGVNTEAFF.

This chain uses TRBV29-1 with TRBJ1-1, with D unclear. CDR1 is SQVTM and CDR2 is ANQGSEA in the germline V gene. Trimming stripped 7 bases from V and 0 bases from J, with 18 bases between. The CDR3 runs 15 residues. DNA of the CDR3: TGCAGCGCCGTTTCGCGGAATCCCCTGAACACTGAAGCTTTCTTT. Translation gives CSAVSRNPLNTEAFF.

V gene TRBV4-3 combines with J gene TRBJ1-1; 10 nucleotides agree with TRBD1. This CDR3 contains 15 residues. Per germline, CDR1 LGHNA and CDR2 YSLEER. V was pared by 1 base and J by 3 bases, with 2 bases of the junction left unmatched. CDR3 sequence reads: CASSQGDRGYTEAFF. CDR3 sequence (DNA): TGCGCCAGCAGCCAAGGGGACAGGGGTTACACTGAAGCTTTCTTT.

The chain uses TRBV7-8 and TRBJ2-1; D perhaps matches TRBD2 (6 bases). CDR1 and CDR2 (germline): SGHVS, FQNEAQ. Trimming stripped 3 bases from V and 7 bases from J, with 7 bases between. This CDR3 spans 12 amino acids. The CDR3 bases are TGTGCCAGCAGCTTTAGCGGAAATGAGCAGTTCTTC. It encodes CASSFSGNEQFF. The full variable domain, with the rest looked up from reference TRBV7-8 and TRBJ2-1, is GAGVSQSPRYKVAKRGQDVALRCDPISGHVSLFWYQQALGQGPEFLTYFQNEAQLDKSGLPSDRFFAERPEGSVSTLKIQRTQQEDSAVYLCASSFSGNEQFFGPGTRLTVL.

The chain joins TRBV19 to TRBJ2-2, with 11 bases aligning to TRBD1. V gave up 9 bases and J gave up 4 bases; unmatched junction bases: 4. The germline V gene encodes CDR1 LNHDA and CDR2 SQIVND (reference sequence). The CDR3 loop spans 14 amino acids. DNA of the CDR3: TGTGCCAGCAGGACAGGGGGCAGCACCGGGGAGCTGTTTTTT. Amino acids: CASRTGGSTGELFF. Filled out from reference TRBV19 and TRBJ2-2, the complete variable domain reads DGGITQSPKYLFRKEGQNVTLSCEQNLNHDAMYWYRQDPGQGLRLIYYSQIVNDFQKGDIAEGYSVSREKKESFPLTVTSAQKNPTAFYLCASRTGGSTGELFFGEGSRLTVL.

This sequence joins TRBV10-1 and TRBJ1-4; 8 nucleotides match TRBD1. Losses at the gene ends were 8 bases for V and 2 bases for J; bases not matched to a gene: 19. CDR3 length: 19 amino acids. Per the germline V gene, CDR1 is WNHNN and CDR2 is SYGVQD (reference sequence). CDR3 DNA sequence: TGCGCCAGCCCATTTACCGAGACAGGGGAATCGGCGACTAATGAAAAACTGTTTTTT. This translates into CASPFTETGESATNEKLFF.